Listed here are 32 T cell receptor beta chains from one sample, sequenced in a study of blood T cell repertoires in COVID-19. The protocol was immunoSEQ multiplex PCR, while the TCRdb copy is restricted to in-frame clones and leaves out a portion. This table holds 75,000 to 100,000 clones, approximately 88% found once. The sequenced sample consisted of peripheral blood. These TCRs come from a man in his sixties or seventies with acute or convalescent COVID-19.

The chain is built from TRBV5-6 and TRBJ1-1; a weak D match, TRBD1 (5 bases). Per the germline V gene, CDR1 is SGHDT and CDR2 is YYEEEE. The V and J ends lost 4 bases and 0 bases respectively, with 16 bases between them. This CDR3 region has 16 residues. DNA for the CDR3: TGTGCCAGCAGCCAAGGGGTAGGAGCACTGAACACTGAAGCTTTCTTT. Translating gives CASSQGVGALNTEAFF.

CDR3 coding DNA: TGTGCCATCAGTGGGCAGGGTTTTATACCCACAGATACGCAGTATTTT. This translates into CAISGQGFIPTDTQYF. This rearrangement joins TRBV10-3 to TRBJ2-3; perhaps TRBD1 as D (5 bases). Germline CDR1 ENHRY, CDR2 SYGVKD. The length of the CDR3 is 16 residues. Trimming cost V 4 bases and J 2 bases, with 16 bases left between them.

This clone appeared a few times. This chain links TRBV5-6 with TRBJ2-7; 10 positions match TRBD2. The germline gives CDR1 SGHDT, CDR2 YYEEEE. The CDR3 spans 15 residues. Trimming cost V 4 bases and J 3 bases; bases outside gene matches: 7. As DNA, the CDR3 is TGTGCCAGCAGCCTGGCGACTAGCGGGCTCTACGAGCAGTACTTC. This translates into CASSLATSGLYEQYF.

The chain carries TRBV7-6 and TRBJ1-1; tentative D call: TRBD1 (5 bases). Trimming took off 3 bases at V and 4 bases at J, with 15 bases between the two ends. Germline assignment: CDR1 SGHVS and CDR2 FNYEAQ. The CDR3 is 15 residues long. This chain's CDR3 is CASSFTGGGVTEAFF. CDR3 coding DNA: TGTGCCAGCAGCTTTACGGGAGGAGGGGTCACTGAAGCTTTCTTT. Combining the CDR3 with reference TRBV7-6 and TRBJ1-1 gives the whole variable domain GAGVSQSPRYKVTKRGQDVALRCDPISGHVSLYWYRQALGQGPEFLTYFNYEAQQDKSGLPNDRFSAERPEGSISTLTIQRTEQRDSAMYRCASSFTGGGVTEAFFGQGTRLTVV.

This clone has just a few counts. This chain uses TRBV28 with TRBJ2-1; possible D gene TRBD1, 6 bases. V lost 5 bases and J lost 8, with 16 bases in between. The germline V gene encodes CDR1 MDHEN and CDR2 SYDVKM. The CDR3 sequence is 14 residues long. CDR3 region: CASSPPLQGHEQFF. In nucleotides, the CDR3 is TGTGCCAGCAGTCCCCCCCTACAGGGCCATGAGCAGTTCTTC.

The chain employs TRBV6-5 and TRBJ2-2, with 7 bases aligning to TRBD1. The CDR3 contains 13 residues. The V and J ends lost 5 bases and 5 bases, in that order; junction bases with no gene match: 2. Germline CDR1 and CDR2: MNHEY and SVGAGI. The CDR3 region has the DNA TGTGCCAGCAGTCCACAGGGGACCGGGGAGCTGTTTTTT. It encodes CASSPQGTGELFF.

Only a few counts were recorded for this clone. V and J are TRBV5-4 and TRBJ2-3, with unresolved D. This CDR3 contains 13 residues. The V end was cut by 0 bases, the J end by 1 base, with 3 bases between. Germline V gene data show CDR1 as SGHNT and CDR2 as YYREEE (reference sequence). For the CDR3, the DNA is TGTGCCAGCAGCTTGGTCGGCACAGATACGCAGTATTTT. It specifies CASSLVGTDTQYF.

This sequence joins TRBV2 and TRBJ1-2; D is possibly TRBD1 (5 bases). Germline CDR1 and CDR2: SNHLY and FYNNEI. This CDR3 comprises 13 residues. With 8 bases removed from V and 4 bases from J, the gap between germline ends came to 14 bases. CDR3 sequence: CASESGIVYGYTF. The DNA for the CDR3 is TGTGCCAGCGAATCAGGGATAGTCTATGGCTACACCTTC.

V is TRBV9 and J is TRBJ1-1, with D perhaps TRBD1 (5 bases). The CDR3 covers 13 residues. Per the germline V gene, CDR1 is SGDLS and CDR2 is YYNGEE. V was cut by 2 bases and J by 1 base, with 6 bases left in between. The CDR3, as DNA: TGTGCCAGCAGCGTTGACAGGAACACTGAAGCTTTCTTT. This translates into CASSVDRNTEAFF.

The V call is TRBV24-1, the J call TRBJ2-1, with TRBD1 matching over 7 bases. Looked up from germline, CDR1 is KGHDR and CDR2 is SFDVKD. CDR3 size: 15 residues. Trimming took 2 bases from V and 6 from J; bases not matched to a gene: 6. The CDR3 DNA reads TGTGCCACCAGTGATTATAGGGGGCGATTCAATGAGCAGTTCTTC. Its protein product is CATSDYRGRFNEQFF.

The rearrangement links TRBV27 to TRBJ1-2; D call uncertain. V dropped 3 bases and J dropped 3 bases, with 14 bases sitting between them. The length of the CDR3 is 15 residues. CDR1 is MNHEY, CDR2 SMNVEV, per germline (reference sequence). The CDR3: CASSLGHPEYYGYTF. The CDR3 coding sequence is TGTGCCAGCAGTTTGGGCCACCCGGAATACTATGGCTACACCTTC.

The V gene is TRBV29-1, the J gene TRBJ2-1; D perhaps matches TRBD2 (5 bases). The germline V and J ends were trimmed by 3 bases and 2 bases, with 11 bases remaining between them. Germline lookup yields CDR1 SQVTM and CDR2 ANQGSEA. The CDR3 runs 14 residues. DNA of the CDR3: TGCAGCGTTGACGGGGTGGCAGCCTACAATGAGCAGTTCTTC. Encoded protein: CSVDGVAAYNEQFF.

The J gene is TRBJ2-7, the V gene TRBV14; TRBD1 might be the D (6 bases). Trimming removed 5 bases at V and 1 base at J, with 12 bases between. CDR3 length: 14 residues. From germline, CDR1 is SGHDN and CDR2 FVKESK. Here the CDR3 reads CASSAQGISYEQYF. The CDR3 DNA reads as TGTGCCAGCAGCGCCCAGGGGATATCCTACGAGCAGTACTTC.

Here the CDR3 reads CASNFGGPYEQYF. In nucleotides, the CDR3 is TGTGCCAGCAATTTCGGGGGACCCTACGAGCAGTACTTC. The gene calls are TRBV12-3 or TRBV12-4 and TRBJ2-7, with D tentatively TRBD2 (6 bases). V shed 7 bases and J shed 2 bases, with 12 bases lying between them. This CDR3 region has 13 residues.

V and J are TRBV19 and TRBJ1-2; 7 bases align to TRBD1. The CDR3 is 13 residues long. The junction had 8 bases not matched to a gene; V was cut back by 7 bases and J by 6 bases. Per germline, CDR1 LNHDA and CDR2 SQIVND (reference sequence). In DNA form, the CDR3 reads TGTGCCAGTAAAGGGCAGGGGGTACATGGCTACACCTTC. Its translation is CASKGQGVHGYTF.

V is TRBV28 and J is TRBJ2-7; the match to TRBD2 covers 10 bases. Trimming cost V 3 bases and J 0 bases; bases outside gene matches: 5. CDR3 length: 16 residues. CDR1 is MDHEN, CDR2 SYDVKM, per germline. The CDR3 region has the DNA TGTGCCAGCAGTTTCCCCCGGACTAGCGGCTCCTACGAGCAGTACTTC. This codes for CASSFPRTSGSYEQYF.

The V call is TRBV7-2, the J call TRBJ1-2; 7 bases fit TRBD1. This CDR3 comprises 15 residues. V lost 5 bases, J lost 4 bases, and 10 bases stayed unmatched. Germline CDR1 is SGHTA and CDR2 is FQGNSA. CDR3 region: CASSPDRQGPYGYTF. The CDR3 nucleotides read TGTGCCAGCAGCCCAGACCGACAGGGACCCTATGGCTACACCTTC.

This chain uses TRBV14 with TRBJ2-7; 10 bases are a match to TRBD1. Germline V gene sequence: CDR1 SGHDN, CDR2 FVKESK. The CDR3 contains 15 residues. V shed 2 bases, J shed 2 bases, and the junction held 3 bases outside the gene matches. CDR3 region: CASSQPGTGAYEQYF. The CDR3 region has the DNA TGTGCCAGCAGCCAACCCGGGACAGGGGCCTACGAGCAGTACTTC.

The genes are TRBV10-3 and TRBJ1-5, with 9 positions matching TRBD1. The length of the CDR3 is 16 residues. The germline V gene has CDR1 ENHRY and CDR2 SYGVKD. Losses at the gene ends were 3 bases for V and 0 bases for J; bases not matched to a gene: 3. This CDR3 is CAISDPGQGSNQPQHF. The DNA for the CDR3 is TGTGCCATCAGTGACCCGGGACAGGGTAGCAATCAGCCCCAGCATTTT.

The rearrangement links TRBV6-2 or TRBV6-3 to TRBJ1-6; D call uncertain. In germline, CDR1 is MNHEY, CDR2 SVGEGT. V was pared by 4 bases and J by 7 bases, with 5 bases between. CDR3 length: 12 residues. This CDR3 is CASSFGNSPLHF. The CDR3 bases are TGTGCCAGCAGTTTCGGGAATTCACCCCTCCACTTT.

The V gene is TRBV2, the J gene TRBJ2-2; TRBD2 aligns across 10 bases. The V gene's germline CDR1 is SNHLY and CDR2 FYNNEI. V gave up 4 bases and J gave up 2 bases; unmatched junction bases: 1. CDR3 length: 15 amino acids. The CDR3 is CASSGTSGNTGELFF. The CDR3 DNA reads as TGTGCCAGCAGTGGGACTAGCGGTAACACCGGGGAGCTGTTTTTT.

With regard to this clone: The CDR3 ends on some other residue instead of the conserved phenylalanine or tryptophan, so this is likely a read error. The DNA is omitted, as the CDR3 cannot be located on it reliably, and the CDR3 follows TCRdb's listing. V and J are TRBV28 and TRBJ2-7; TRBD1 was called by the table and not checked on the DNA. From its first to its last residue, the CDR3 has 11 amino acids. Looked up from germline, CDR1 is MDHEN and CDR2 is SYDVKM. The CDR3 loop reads CASSLCVPRQR.

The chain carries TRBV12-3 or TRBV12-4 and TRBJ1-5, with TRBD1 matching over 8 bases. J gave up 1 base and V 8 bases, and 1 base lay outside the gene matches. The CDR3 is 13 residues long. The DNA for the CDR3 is TGTGCCAGCCGGACAGGGAGCAATCAGCCCCAGCATTTT. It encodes CASRTGSNQPQHF.

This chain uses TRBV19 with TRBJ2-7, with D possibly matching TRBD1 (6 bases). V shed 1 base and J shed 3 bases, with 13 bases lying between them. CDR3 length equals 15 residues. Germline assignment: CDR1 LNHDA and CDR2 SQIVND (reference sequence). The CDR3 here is CASSIGTGPHYEQYF. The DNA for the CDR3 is TGTGCCAGTAGTATAGGAACAGGGCCCCACTACGAGCAGTACTTC. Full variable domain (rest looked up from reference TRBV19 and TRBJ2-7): DGGITQSPKYLFRKEGQNVTLSCEQNLNHDAMYWYRQDPGQGLRLIYYSQIVNDFQKGDIAEGYSVSREKKESFPLTVTSAQKNPTAFYLCASSIGTGPHYEQYFGPGTRLTVT.

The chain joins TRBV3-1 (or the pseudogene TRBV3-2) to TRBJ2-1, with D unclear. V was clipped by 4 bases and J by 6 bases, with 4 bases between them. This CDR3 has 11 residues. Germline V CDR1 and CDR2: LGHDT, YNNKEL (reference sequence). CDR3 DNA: TGTGCCAGCAGCCTCTCCAATGAGCAGTTCTTC. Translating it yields CASSLSNEQFF.

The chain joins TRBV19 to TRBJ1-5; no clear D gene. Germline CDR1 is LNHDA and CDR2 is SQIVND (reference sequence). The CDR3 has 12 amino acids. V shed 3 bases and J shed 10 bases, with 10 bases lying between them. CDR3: CASSISLGPQHF. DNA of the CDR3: TGTGCCAGTAGTATTTCCCTGGGCCCCCAGCATTTT.

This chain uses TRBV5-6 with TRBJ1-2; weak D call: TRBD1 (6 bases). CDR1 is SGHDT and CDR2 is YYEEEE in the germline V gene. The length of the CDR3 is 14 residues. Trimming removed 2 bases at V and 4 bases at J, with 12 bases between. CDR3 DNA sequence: TGTGCCAGCAGCTTTAACAGGGTTGCCTATGGCTACACCTTC. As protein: CASSFNRVAYGYTF.

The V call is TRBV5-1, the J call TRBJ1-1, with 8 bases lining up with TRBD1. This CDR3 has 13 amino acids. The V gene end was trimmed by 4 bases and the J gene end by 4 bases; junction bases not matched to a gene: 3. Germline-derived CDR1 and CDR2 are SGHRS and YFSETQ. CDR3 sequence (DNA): TGCGCCAGCAGCACGACAGGGGTCACTGAAGCTTTCTTT. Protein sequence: CASSTTGVTEAFF.

CDR3 coding DNA: TGTGCCAGCAGCCCCGGGACAGGGGCCGCCGCCTACTACGAGCAGTACTTC. This sequence encodes CASSPGTGAAAYYEQYF. V gene TRBV9 combines with J gene TRBJ2-7; TRBD1 aligns across 10 bases. Unmatched junction bases numbered 13, after V lost 4 bases and J lost 3 bases. Germline V gene lookup returns CDR1 SGDLS and CDR2 YYNGEE. CDR3 length equals 17 residues.

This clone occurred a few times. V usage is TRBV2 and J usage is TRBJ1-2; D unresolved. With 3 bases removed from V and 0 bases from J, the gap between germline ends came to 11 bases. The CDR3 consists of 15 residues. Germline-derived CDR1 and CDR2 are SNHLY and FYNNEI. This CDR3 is CASSDRRSTNYGYTF. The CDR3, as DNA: TGTGCCAGCAGTGACCGCAGGTCTACTAACTATGGCTACACCTTC. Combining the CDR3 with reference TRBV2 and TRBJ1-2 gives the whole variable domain EPEVTQTPSHQVTQMGQEVILRCVPISNHLYFYWYRQILGQKVEFLVSFYNNEISEKSEIFDDQFSVERPDGSNFTLKIRSTKLEDSAMYFCASSDRRSTNYGYTFGSGTRLTVV.

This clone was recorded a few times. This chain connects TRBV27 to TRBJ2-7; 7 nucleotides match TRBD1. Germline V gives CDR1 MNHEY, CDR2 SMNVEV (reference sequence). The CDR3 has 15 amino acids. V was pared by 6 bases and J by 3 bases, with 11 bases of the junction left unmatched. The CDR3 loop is CASSLMTGKFYEQYF. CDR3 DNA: TGTGCCAGCAGCCTCATGACAGGGAAATTCTACGAGCAGTACTTC.

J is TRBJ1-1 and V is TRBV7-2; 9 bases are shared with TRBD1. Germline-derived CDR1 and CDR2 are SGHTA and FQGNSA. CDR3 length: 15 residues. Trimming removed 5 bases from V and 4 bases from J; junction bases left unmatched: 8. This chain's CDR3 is CASSPVTGGGTEAFF. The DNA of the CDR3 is TGTGCCAGCAGCCCGGTGACAGGGGGAGGCACTGAAGCTTTCTTT. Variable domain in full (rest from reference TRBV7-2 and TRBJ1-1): GAGVSQSPSNKVTEKGKDVELRCDPISGHTALYWYRQSLGQGLEFLIYFQGNSAPDKSGLPSDRFSAERTGGSVSTLTIQRTQQEDSAVYLCASSPVTGGGTEAFFGQGTRLTVV.